The clone carrying this T cell receptor (beta chain) was seen a few times. Its antigen is unknown. MiXCR, run by TCRdb on the RT-PCR reads, gives a single entry per CDR3 protein. The sample carries around 300,000 distinct CDR3 sequences, approximately 23% recorded once. The sample belongs to a study of response to subunit inactivated influenza vaccine. Study outcomes and limitations: The study's authors posited that every seasonal influenza vaccination enlists few new T cells.

Germline loops: CDR1 MNHNS, CDR2 SASEGT. The CDR3 spans 16 residues. Between the trimmed V and J ends, which lost 5 bases and 6 bases, there was a span of 20 bases. This rearrangement joins TRBV6-1 to TRBJ2-1; the D call may be TRBD1 or TRBD2 (6 bases each). The sequence was collected from a man in his fifties or sixties who received an inactivated influenza vaccine. The specimen was PBMCs from blood, collected approximately 20 months after vaccination. The CDR3 nucleotides are TGTGCCAGCAGTCCAACCATGGGGGGCCTTTCCAATGAGCAGTTCTTC. It specifies CASSPTMGGLSNEQFF.